This T cell receptor beta chain emerged from a study of blood T cell repertoires in COVID-19. Study-wide context: PBMCs, B-cell-depleted T cells, or T cells were the source of the cDNA or gDNA that made up the material.

Methods used by the authors: Amplification of reference gene primers provided the estimated nucleated cell counts. Produced via immunoSEQ multiplex PCR; TCRdb's table is partial and in-frame only. D and trimming come from the DNA, and the V and J calls and clone size come from that table. The data hold around 250,000 clones, with about nine tenths observed a single time. Recruits, aged roughly 18 to 90 years, lived in roughly 22 US areas. Self-reported history from a screening survey and questionnaire set each donor's cohort. The sequencing sample was made of PBMCs or T cells enriched from blood (not recorded which). The receptor's source is a human donor in a cohort exposed to, infected with or recovered from COVID-19 (not recorded which). The donor label of this sample is uncertain.

Written as DNA, the CDR3 is TGTGCCAGCAGTAGCGGGACAGGGGGCGACTATGGCTACACCTTC. Translating gives CASSSGTGGDYGYTF. The chain carries TRBV6-5 and TRBJ1-2, with TRBD1 matching 12 bases. After removal of 5 bases from V and 3 bases from J, the junction contained 4 bases not matched to a gene. This CDR3 contains 15 residues. Germline V gives CDR1 MNHEY, CDR2 SVGAGI.